Only a few counts were recorded for the clone carrying this TCR beta chain. The sample is drawn from a study of T cells in Graves' hyperthyroidism and ophthalmopathy. The overall study: Upon initial diagnosis and before any treatment, peripheral blood was collected.

The PBMCs had their origin in roughly 9.8 ml of fresh peripheral blood. Amplified TCR beta CDR3 regions derived from RNA transcripts. First-round RT-PCR targeting the TCR CDR3 was performed with the HTBI primer set. TCRdb reanalysed the multiplex PCR reads using MiXCR and keeps one entry per CDR3 protein. The sample shows 400,000 to 450,000 distinct CDR3 sequences, approximately 15% of them seen only once. The CDR3 runs to 16 residues. Losses at the gene ends were 4 bases for V and 2 bases for J; bases not matched to a gene: 6. Germline loops: CDR1 MGHRA, CDR2 YSYEKL. The TCR was taken from a man between 18 and 35 years old with Graves' ophthalmopathy. Sequencing used blood. The gene calls are TRBV4-1 and TRBJ2-3; 10 bases fit TRBD2. The CDR3 DNA follows: TGCGCCAGCAGCCTACTAGCGGGATCCAACACAGATACGCAGTATTTT. Its protein product is CASSLLAGSNTDTQYF.